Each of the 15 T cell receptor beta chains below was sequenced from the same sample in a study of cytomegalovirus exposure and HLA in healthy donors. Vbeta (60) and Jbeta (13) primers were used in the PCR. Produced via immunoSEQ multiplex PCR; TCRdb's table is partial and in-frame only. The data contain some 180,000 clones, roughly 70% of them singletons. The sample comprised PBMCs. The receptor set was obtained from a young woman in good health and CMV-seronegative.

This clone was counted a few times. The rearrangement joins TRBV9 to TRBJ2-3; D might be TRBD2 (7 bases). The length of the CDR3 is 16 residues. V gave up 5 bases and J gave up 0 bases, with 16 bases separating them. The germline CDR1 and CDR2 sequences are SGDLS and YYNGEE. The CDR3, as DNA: TGTGCCAGCAGTCGCTTTCCGGGGGGCAGCACAGATACGCAGTATTTT. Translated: CASSRFPGGSTDTQYF.

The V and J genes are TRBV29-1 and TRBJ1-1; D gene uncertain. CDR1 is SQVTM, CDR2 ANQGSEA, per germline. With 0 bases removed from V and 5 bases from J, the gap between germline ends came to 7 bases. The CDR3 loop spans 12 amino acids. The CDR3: CSVEDAETEAFF. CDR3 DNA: TGCAGCGTTGAAGATGCCGAGACTGAAGCTTTCTTT.

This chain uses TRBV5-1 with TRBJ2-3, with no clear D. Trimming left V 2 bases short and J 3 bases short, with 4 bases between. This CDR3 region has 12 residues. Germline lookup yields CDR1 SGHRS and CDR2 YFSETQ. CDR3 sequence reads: CASSLQTDTQYF. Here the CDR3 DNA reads TGCGCCAGCAGCTTACAGACAGATACGCAGTATTTT.

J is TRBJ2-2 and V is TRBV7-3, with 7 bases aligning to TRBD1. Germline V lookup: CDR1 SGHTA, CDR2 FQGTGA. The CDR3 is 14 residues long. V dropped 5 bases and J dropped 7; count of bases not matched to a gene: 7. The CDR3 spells CASSEDRVGGELFF. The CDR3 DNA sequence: TGTGCCAGCAGCGAAGACAGGGTCGGCGGGGAGCTGTTTTTT.

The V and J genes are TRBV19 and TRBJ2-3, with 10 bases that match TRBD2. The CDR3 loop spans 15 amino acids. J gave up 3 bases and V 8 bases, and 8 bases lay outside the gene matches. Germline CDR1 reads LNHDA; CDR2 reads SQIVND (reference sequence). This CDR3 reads CASQLAGSTTDTQYF. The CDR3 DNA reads TGTGCCAGTCAACTAGCGGGATCAACGACAGATACGCAGTATTTT.

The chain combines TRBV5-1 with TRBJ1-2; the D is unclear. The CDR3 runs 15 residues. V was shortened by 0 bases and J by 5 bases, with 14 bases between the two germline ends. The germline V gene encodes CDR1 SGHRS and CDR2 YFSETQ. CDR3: CASSLATGRAYGYTF. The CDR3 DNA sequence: TGCGCCAGCAGCTTGGCGACTGGGAGAGCTTATGGCTACACCTTC.

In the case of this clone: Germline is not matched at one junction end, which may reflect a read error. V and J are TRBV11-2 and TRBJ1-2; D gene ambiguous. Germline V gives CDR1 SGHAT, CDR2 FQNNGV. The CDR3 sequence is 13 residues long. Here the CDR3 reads CASSLNSNSRQVF. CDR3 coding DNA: TGTGCCAGCAGCTTAAACAGTAACTCCCGCCAAGTGTTC.

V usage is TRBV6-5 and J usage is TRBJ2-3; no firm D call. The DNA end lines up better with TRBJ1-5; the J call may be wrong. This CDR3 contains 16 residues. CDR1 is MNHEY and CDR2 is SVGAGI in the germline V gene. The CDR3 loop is CASSSPRGSSTDTQHF. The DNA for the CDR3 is TGTGCCAGCAGTTCCCCCCGTGGGAGTAGCACAGATACGCAGCATTTT.

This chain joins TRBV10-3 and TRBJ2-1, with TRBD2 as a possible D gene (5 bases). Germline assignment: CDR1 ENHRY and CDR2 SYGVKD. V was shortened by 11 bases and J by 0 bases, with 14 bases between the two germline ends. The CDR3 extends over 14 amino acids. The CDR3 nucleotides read TGTGCCTCCAGTACGGGAAGCTCCTACAATGAGCAGTTCTTC. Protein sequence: CASSTGSSYNEQFF.

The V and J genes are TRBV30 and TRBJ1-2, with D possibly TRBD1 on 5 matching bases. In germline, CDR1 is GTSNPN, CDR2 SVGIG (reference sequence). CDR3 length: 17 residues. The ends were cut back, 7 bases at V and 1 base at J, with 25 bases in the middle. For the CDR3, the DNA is TGTGCCTCGTCGGGGGGTTCCAACACTACTCTTAACTATGGCTACACCTTC. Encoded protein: CASSGGSNTTLNYGYTF.

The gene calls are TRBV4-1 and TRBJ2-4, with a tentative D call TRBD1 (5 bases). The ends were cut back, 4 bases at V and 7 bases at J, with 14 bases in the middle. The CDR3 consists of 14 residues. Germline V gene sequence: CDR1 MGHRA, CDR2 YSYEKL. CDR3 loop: CASSPLGARNIQYF. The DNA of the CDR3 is TGCGCCAGCAGCCCCCTTGGGGCGCGGAACATTCAGTACTTC.

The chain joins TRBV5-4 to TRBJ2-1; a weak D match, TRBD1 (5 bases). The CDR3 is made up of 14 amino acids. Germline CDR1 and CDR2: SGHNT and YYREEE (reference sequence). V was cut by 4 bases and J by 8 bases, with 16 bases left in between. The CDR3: CASSTQVAQYEQFF. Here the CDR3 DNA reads TGTGCCAGCAGCACACAGGTTGCCCAATATGAGCAGTTCTTC.

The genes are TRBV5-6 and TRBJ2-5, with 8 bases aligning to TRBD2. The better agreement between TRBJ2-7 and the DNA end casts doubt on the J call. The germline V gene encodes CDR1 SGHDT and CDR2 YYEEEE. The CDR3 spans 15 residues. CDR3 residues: CASSLVDREGYEQYF. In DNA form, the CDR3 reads TGTGCCAGCAGCCTGGTAGATCGGGAGGGCTACGAGCAGTACTTC.

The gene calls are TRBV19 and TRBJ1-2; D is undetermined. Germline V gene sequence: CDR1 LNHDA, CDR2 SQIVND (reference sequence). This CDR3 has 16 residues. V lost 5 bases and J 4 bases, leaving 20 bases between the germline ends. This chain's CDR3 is CASSRLIRGNGYGYTF. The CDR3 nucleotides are TGTGCCAGTAGTCGTTTGATTCGGGGAAACGGCTATGGCTACACCTTC.

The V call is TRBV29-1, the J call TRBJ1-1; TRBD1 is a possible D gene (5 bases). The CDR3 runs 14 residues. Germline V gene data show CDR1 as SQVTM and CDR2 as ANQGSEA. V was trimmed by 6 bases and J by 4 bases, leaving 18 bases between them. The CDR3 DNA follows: TGCAGCGTCGGGTGGGGGGGGGTTGGCACTGAAGCTTTCTTT. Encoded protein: CSVGWGGVGTEAFF.